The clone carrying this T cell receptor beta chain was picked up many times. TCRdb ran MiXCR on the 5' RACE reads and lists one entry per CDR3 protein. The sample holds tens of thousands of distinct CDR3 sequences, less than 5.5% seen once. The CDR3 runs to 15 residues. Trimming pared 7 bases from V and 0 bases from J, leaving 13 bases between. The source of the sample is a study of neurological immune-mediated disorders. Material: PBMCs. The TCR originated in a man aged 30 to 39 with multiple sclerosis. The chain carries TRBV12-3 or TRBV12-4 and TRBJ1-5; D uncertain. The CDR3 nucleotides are TGTGCCAGCACCGACGGGATCTATAGCAATCAGCCCCAGCATTTT. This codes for CASTDGIYSNQPQHF.